Presented here are 25 T cell receptor beta chains from one specimen sequenced in a study of radiotherapy plus CTLA-4 blockade in lung cancer. Sequenced by immunoSEQ multiplex PCR; TCRdb stores in-frame clones only, minus some. This sample has about 54,000 clones, with approximately 79% found just once. The specimen was peripheral blood, collected from a patient treated with radiotherapy plus ipilimumab. The receptor set was obtained from a human donor with non-small cell lung cancer who had a partial response to radiotherapy plus ipilimumab.

The rearrangement links TRBV5-6 to TRBJ2-7; 7 bases are a match to TRBD1. Unmatched junction bases numbered 3, after V lost 2 bases and J lost 10 bases. The CDR3 runs 11 residues. Per the germline V gene, CDR1 is SGHDT and CDR2 is YYEEEE. CDR3 sequence: CASSFDRDQYF. DNA for the CDR3: TGTGCCAGCAGCTTCGACAGGGATCAGTACTTC.

The V and J genes are TRBV28 and TRBJ1-4; D is perhaps TRBD1 (5 bases). This CDR3 comprises 18 residues. CDR1 and CDR2 from the germline V gene are MDHEN and SYDVKM. V gave up 3 bases and J gave up 0 bases, with 17 bases separating them. The CDR3 sequence: CASSLGGIYNPTNEKLFF. The CDR3, as DNA: TGTGCCAGCAGTTTGGGGGGGATTTACAACCCAACTAATGAAAAACTGTTTTTT.

The J gene is TRBJ2-3, the V gene TRBV10-3; TRBD2 matches 10 bases. V shed 2 bases, J shed 11 bases, and the junction held 13 bases outside the gene matches. Germline CDR1 reads ENHRY; CDR2 reads SYGVKD. This CDR3 has 16 residues. Here the CDR3 reads CAISEAGLATRGGQYF. CDR3 nucleotides: TGTGCCATCAGTGAGGCGGGACTAGCGACGCGTGGGGGGCAGTATTTT.

V usage is TRBV9 and J usage is TRBJ2-1; tentative D call: TRBD2 (5 bases). CDR1 is SGDLS and CDR2 is YYNGEE in the germline V gene. V gave up 0 bases and J gave up 1 base, with 14 bases separating them. There are 17 residues in the CDR3. The CDR3 reads CASSVGVPGGSYNEQFF. CDR3 sequence (DNA): TGTGCCAGCAGCGTAGGTGTTCCAGGCGGGTCCTACAATGAGCAGTTCTTC.

This chain uses TRBV2 with TRBJ2-7; 9 nucleotides line up with TRBD1. This CDR3 region has 11 residues. V lost 5 bases and J lost 11; bases outside the gene matches: 4. CDR1 is SNHLY, CDR2 FYNNEI, per germline. Written as DNA, the CDR3 is TGTGCCAGCAGTCTTGGACAGGGGAAGTACTTC. Translation: CASSLGQGKYF.

The rearrangement uses TRBV10-3 and TRBJ2-6, with TRBD2 identical over 14 bases. Germline V gene sequence: CDR1 ENHRY, CDR2 SYGVKD. The ends lost 7 bases at V and 1 base at J; junction bases unmatched: 12. The CDR3 has 20 residues. CDR3 loop: CAITNILTSGGASGANVLTF. Written as DNA, the CDR3 is TGTGCCATCACAAACATCCTGACTAGCGGGGGGGCATCTGGGGCCAACGTCCTGACTTTC.

The chain links TRBV11-2 to TRBJ2-5, with TRBD2 identical over 9 bases. Unmatched junction bases numbered 10, after V lost 7 bases and J lost 1 base. Germline V gives CDR1 SGHAT, CDR2 FQNNGV. This CDR3 has 16 residues. The CDR3 region is CASTVLRGGGQETQYF. In DNA, the CDR3 is TGTGCCAGCACCGTACTGCGGGGGGGAGGCCAAGAGACCCAGTACTTC. Combining the CDR3 with reference TRBV11-2 and TRBJ2-5 gives the whole variable domain EAGVAQSPRYKIIEKRQSVAFWCNPISGHATLYWYQQILGQGPKLLIQFQNNGVVDDSQLPKDRFSAERLKGVDSTLKIQPAKLEDSAVYLCASTVLRGGGQETQYFGPGTRLLVL.

This clone was seen just once. This chain joins TRBV29-1 and TRBJ1-2; 8 bases match TRBD1. The germline gives CDR1 SQVTM, CDR2 ANQGSEA. This CDR3 region has 14 residues. After removal of 5 bases from V and 5 bases from J, the junction contained 10 bases not matched to a gene. CDR3 coding DNA: TGCAGCGTTAAATTAGGACAGGGAGTTTATGGCTACACCTTC. As protein: CSVKLGQGVYGYTF. The full variable domain, rest sourced from reference TRBV29-1 and TRBJ1-2, is SAVISQKPSRDICQRGTSLTIQCQVDSQVTMMFWYRQQPGQSLTLIATANQGSEATYESGFVIDKFPISRPNLTFSTLTVSNMSPEDSSIYLCSVKLGQGVYGYTFGSGTRLTVV.

The chain couples TRBV30 to TRBJ1-3, with D unclear. From germline, CDR1 is GTSNPN and CDR2 SVGIG (reference sequence). The CDR3 length is 13 residues. Trimming cost V 4 bases and J 0 bases, with 7 bases left between them. CDR3 DNA: TGTGCCTGGATGTCAGTCTCTGGAAACACCATATATTTT. It yields the protein CAWMSVSGNTIYF.

The genes are TRBV5-1 and TRBJ2-3; 7 nucleotides align to TRBD1. Germline V lookup: CDR1 SGHRS, CDR2 YFSETQ. V was pared by 7 bases and J by 7 bases, with 9 bases of the junction left unmatched. The CDR3 loop spans 13 amino acids. In nucleotides, the CDR3 is TGCGCCAGCGGAGTGCAGGGGGTGAATACGCAGTATTTT. Translated, it gives CASGVQGVNTQYF.

The chain is built from TRBV10-3 and TRBJ2-3; 10 bases fit TRBD1. Germline CDR1 reads ENHRY; CDR2 reads SYGVKD. The trim removed 10 bases at V and 6 bases at J, leaving 7 bases unmatched. The CDR3 has 13 residues. As DNA, the CDR3 is TGTGCCACCAGGGGGACAGGGGTCGATACGCAGTATTTT. Amino acid sequence: CATRGTGVDTQYF.

This clone was recorded only once. The chain uses TRBV4-3 and TRBJ1-1; 9 bases map to TRBD1. J was trimmed by 5 bases and V by 4 bases; bases with no gene match: 17. This CDR3 has 18 amino acids. Germline lookup yields CDR1 LGHNA and CDR2 YSLEER. CDR3: CASSPIEGQGRGGTEAFF. The CDR3 coding sequence is TGCGCCAGCAGCCCTATAGAGGGACAGGGAAGGGGAGGAACTGAAGCTTTCTTT.

The chain employs TRBV27 and TRBJ2-1; D might be TRBD2 (6 bases). The CDR3 is made up of 15 amino acids. Germline-derived CDR1 and CDR2 are MNHEY and SMNVEV (reference sequence). V was shortened by 5 bases and J by 1 base, with 12 bases between the two germline ends. The CDR3 DNA sequence: TGTGCCAGCAGTCCGCTGGGGGGATCCTACAATGAGCAGTTCTTC. Its translation: CASSPLGGSYNEQFF.

The chain uses TRBV6-1 and TRBJ2-1; 10 nucleotides line up with TRBD1. Per germline, CDR1 MNHNS and CDR2 SASEGT. This CDR3 spans 15 amino acids. V was pared by 6 bases and J by 6 bases, with 8 bases of the junction left unmatched. CDR3 DNA: TGTGCCAGCAGCGCCCGGGACAGGGGAGGCAATGAGCAGTTCTTC. This translates into CASSARDRGGNEQFF.

V usage is TRBV7-6 and J usage is TRBJ2-1; no reliable D call. V dropped 1 base and J dropped 0 bases, with 7 bases sitting between them. This CDR3 has 15 residues. The germline V gene has CDR1 SGHVS and CDR2 FNYEAQ. CDR3 sequence: CASSLGMSSYNEQFF. The DNA of the CDR3 is TGTGCCAGCAGCTTAGGAATGAGCTCCTACAATGAGCAGTTCTTC.

The sample holds a few counts of this clone. The chain links TRBV29-1 to TRBJ2-5, with no clear D. V lost 6 bases and J lost 5, with 22 bases in between. Germline loops: CDR1 SQVTM, CDR2 ANQGSEA. The CDR3 sequence is 15 residues long. CDR3 protein: CSVARSSSPGETQYF. DNA of the CDR3: TGCAGCGTCGCTCGGTCATCCAGCCCCGGGGAGACCCAGTACTTC.

The chain couples TRBV7-8 to TRBJ2-5; 12 bases align to TRBD2. CDR1 SGHVS and CDR2 FQNEAQ come from the germline V gene. CDR3 length: 15 residues. Losses at the gene ends were 4 bases for V and 2 bases for J; bases not matched to a gene: 2. The CDR3 nucleotides are TGTGCCAGCAGCTCAGGACTAGCGGGACAAGAGACCCAGTACTTC. Translating it yields CASSSGLAGQETQYF. Full variable domain (outside the CDR3, taken from reference TRBV7-8 and TRBJ2-5): GAGVSQSPRYKVAKRGQDVALRCDPISGHVSLFWYQQALGQGPEFLTYFQNEAQLDKSGLPSDRFFAERPEGSVSTLKIQRTQQEDSAVYLCASSSGLAGQETQYFGPGTRLLVL.

The chain couples TRBV28 to TRBJ1-4; D might be TRBD1 (5 bases). V was clipped by 5 bases and J by 4 bases, with 14 bases between them. CDR1 and CDR2 from the germline V gene are MDHEN and SYDVKM. CDR3 length equals 15 residues. The CDR3 region is CASSPWAGLNEKLFF. The CDR3 DNA sequence: TGTGCCAGCAGTCCGTGGGCAGGGCTTAATGAAAAACTGTTTTTT.

In DNA, the CDR3 is TGTGCCAGCAGCCTAAGAGGAGGGGAGGGATACGAGCAGTACTTC. It translates to CASSLRGGEGYEQYF. The gene calls are TRBV9 and TRBJ2-7; 7 nucleotides line up with TRBD2. CDR3 length equals 15 residues. The germline V gene has CDR1 SGDLS and CDR2 YYNGEE. The V gene end was trimmed by 4 bases and the J gene end by 4 bases; junction bases not matched to a gene: 11.

This chain links TRBV5-1 with TRBJ2-7; tentative D call: TRBD1 (6 bases). V gave up 7 bases and J gave up 0 bases, with 14 bases separating them. CDR3 length: 14 amino acids. Germline values: CDR1 SGHRS, CDR2 YFSETQ. The CDR3 loop is CASGQQGSSYEQYF. CDR3 sequence (DNA): TGCGCCAGCGGTCAACAGGGAAGCTCCTACGAGCAGTACTTC.

The V call is TRBV7-3, the J call TRBJ2-2; TRBD1 agrees at 7 bases. In germline, CDR1 is SGHTA, CDR2 FQGTGA. Trimming at V came to 5 bases and at J to 4 bases, leaving 4 bases not matched to a gene. This CDR3 region has 14 residues. CDR3: CASSPTGTTGELFF. Written as DNA, the CDR3 is TGTGCCAGCAGCCCGACAGGGACCACCGGGGAGCTGTTTTTT.

CDR3 protein: CASSLAEGTTDTQYF. The CDR3 DNA follows: TGCGCCAGCAGCTTGGCGGAGGGAACCACAGATACGCAGTATTTT. This chain links TRBV5-1 with TRBJ2-3, with D tentatively TRBD2 (6 bases). The CDR3 length is 15 residues. The ends were cut back, 0 bases at V and 2 bases at J, with 10 bases in the middle. In germline, CDR1 is SGHRS, CDR2 YFSETQ.

The V call is TRBV14, the J call TRBJ2-2, with unresolved D. CDR1 is SGHDN and CDR2 is FVKESK in the germline V gene. This CDR3 contains 12 residues. The germline V and J ends were trimmed by 4 bases and 3 bases, with 3 bases remaining between them. The CDR3 sequence is CASSPYTGELFF. The CDR3 DNA follows: TGTGCCAGCAGCCCTTACACCGGGGAGCTGTTTTTT.

This clone has just a few counts. The chain has TRBV7-6 and TRBJ2-7, with 9 bases matching TRBD1. The germline V gene encodes CDR1 SGHVS and CDR2 FNYEAQ. With V trimmed by 6 bases and J by 7 bases, 10 bases remained unmatched. The CDR3 consists of 14 residues. The CDR3 DNA reads as TGTGCCAGCAGTTTTACCGGGACAGGGCAAGAGCAGTACTTC. Translation gives CASSFTGTGQEQYF.

The genes are TRBV4-3 and TRBJ2-2; unclear D gene. CDR1 is LGHNA and CDR2 is YSLEER in the germline V gene. V was cut by 1 base and J by 2 bases, with 11 bases left in between. The length of the CDR3 is 16 residues. The CDR3 region is CASSQVVPPNTGELFF. The CDR3 DNA sequence: TGCGCCAGCAGCCAAGTCGTTCCCCCCAACACCGGGGAGCTGTTTTTT.